A selection of T cell receptor beta chains follows, all from one sample in a study of siplizumab effects on memory and regulatory T cells. The method was immunoSEQ multiplex PCR; TCRdb's version includes in-frame clones alone and lacks a portion of them. This sample has more than 85,000 clones, with roughly nine tenths found just once. The specimen sequenced was CD4+ T cells sorted from blood. These receptors were taken from a human donor in good health. Each CDR3 is given with its conserved first and last residue. A D gene is named only where the DNA matches it firmly.

d_call | v_call | cdr3_aa
NA | TRBV19 | CASSYLSFSNQPQHF
TRBD1 | TRBV6-6 | CASSYQGDGYTF
NA | TRBV7-3 | CASSEGQNQPQHF
NA | TRBV9 | CASSVVGTQYF
NA | TRBV15 | CGAGPRTYEQYF
TRBD1 | TRBV7-3 | CASSPKTGGSGETQYF
NA | TRBV4-2 | CASSQTRNTEAFF
NA | TRBV18 | CASSRVQNGAQHF
TRBD1 | TRBV7-9 | CASSPRGETEAFF
TRBD2 | TRBV19 | CASSIFSGRTNEQFF
TRBD1 | TRBV20-1 | CSAVGQGEAFF
NA | TRBV25-1 | CASSAQGTGELFF
NA | TRBV2 | CASSFQPDTQYF
NA | TRBV28 | CASRGWQGGSTDTQYF
NA | TRBV7-9 | CASSLEDEQYF
TRBD1 | TRBV5-1 | CASSFQGAGNTGELFF
TRBD1 | TRBV19 | CASSLDRDSYNEQFF
NA | TRBV14 | CASSQTRGFWEKLFF
NA | TRBV5-4 | CASRQDLGSYEQYF
TRBD2 | TRBV27 | CASRSRLAGGHNEQFF
TRBD1 | TRBV7-8 | CASSPGGQGPYEQYF
TRBD1 | TRBV4-2 | CASSQERGRRGFTAFF